This T cell receptor beta chain originates from a study of cytotoxic CD8 clonotypes in ibrutinib-treated CLL. Across the whole study: Of the patients, 11 were relapsed/refractory, 15 treatment-naive and 17 to 18 IGHV unmutated. Study-wide results and limits: Contraction or stability on treatment characterized the public clonotypes, which were uncommon. Clonality was higher at ibrutinib response and returned toward baseline at progression.

In regard to this clone: Its antigen is still unknown.

Some clones are missing from TCRdb's copy, which holds only in-frame ones; the method was immunoSEQ multiplex PCR. The sample records 250,000 or so clones, roughly 74% being singletons. The CDR3 contains 14 residues. Germline assignment: CDR1 MNHNY and CDR2 SVGAGI (reference sequence). Trimming took off 5 bases at V and 5 bases at J, with 12 bases between the two ends. This chain links TRBV6-6 with TRBJ1-4; possible D gene TRBD1, 5 bases. The TCR was taken from a human donor with chronic lymphocytic leukemia. The sample in question was PBMCs, obtained after 24 months of ibrutinib treatment. The CDR3 DNA is TGTGCCAGCAGTCCCGACAGACAGAATGAAAAACTGTTTTTT. Translation gives CASSPDRQNEKLFF.